This passage covers 3 T cell receptor beta chains from one sample sequenced in a study of OX40 agonist ivuxolimab in advanced cancers. Profiling relied on immunoSEQ multiplex PCR, and the TCRdb table lists in-frame clones only, not all of them. The sample consists of tens of thousands of clones, over 75% of them appearing once. The source material was CD4+ or CD8+ T cells sorted from blood, sampled in a trial of the OX40 agonist ivuxolimab. The receptors derive from an adult with an advanced solid tumor such as melanoma, head and neck, liver or kidney cancer.

V usage is TRBV5-6 and J usage is TRBJ2-7; D is ambiguous. From germline, CDR1 is SGHDT and CDR2 YYEEEE. The germline V and J ends were trimmed by 2 bases and 0 bases, with 15 bases remaining between them. This CDR3 has 16 residues. The CDR3 bases are TGTGCCAGCAGCTTTTCTTATATCGGAAGCTCCTACGAGCAGTACTTC. Translated, it gives CASSFSYIGSSYEQYF.

As regards this clone: Different DNA sequences within this sample yield the same CDR3. The chain couples TRBV5-1 to TRBJ2-7; 12 nucleotides line up with TRBD1. Germline trimming cut 4 bases from V and 3 bases from J; bases unmatched to any gene: 5. Germline values: CDR1 SGHRS, CDR2 YFSETQ. This CDR3 has 15 residues. The CDR3 here is CASSQGTGGYYEQYF. CDR3 sequence (DNA): TGCGCCAGCAGCCAAGGGACAGGGGGCTACTACGAGCAGTACTTC.

V gene TRBV28 combines with J gene TRBJ2-1; D ambiguous. V was cut by 6 bases and J by 0 bases, with 9 bases left in between. CDR1 is MDHEN and CDR2 is SYDVKM in the germline V gene. This CDR3 has 14 amino acids. CDR3 sequence: CASRSDHSYNEQFF. The CDR3 bases are TGTGCCAGCAGATCGGATCACTCCTACAATGAGCAGTTCTTC.